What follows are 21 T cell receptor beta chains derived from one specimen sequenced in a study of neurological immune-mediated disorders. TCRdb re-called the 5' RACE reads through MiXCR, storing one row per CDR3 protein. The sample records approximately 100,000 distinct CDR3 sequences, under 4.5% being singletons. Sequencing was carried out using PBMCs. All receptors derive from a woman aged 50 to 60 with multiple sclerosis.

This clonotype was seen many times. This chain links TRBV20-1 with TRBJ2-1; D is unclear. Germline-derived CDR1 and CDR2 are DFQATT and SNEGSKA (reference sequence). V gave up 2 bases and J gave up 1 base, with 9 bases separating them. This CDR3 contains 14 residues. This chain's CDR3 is CSARPAGSYNEQFF. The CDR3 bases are TGCAGTGCTAGACCCGCCGGGTCCTACAATGAGCAGTTCTTC.

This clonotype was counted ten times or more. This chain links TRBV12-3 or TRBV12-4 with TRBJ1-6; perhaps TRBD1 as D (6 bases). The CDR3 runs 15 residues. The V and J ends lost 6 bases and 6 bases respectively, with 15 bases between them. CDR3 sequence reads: CASRVAGAANSPLHF. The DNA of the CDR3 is TGTGCCAGCAGAGTAGCGGGGGCAGCTAATTCACCCCTCCACTTT.

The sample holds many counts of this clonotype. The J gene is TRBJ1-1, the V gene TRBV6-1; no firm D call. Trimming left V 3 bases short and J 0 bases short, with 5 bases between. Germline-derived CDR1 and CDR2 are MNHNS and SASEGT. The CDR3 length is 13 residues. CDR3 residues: CASSESLNTEAFF. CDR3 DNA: TGTGCCAGCAGTGAGTCACTGAACACTGAAGCTTTCTTT.

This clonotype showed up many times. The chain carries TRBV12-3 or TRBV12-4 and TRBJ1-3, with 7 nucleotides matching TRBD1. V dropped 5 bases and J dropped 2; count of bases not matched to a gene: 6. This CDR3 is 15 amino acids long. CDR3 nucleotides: TGTGCCAGCAGTCAGGACAGGTCGACTGGAAACACCATATATTTT. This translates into CASSQDRSTGNTIYF.

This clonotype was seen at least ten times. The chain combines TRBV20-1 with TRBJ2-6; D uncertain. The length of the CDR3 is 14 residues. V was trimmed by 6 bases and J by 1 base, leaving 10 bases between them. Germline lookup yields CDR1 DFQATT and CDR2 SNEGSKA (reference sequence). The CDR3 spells CSACCPSGANVLTF. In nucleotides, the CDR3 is TGCAGTGCCTGTTGTCCGTCTGGGGCCAACGTCCTGACTTTC.

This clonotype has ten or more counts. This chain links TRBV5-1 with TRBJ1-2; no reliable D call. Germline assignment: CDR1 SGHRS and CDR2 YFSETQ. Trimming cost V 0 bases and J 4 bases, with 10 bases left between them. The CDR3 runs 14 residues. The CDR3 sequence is CASSLDGISYGYTF. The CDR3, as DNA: TGCGCCAGCAGCTTGGACGGGATTAGCTATGGCTACACCTTC.

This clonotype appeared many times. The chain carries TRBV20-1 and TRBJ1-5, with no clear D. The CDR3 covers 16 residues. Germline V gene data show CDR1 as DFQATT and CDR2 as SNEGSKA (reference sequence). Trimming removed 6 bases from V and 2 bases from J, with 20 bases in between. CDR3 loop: CSAYATGGGGNQPQHF. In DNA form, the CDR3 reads TGCAGTGCGTACGCCACCGGAGGCGGTGGCAATCAGCCCCAGCATTTT.

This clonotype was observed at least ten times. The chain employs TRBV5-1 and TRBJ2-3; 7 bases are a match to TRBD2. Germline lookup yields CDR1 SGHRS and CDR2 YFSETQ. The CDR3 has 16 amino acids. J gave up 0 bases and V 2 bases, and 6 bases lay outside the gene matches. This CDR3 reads CASSFELALSTDTQYF. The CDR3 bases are TGCGCCAGCAGCTTCGAACTAGCGTTAAGCACAGATACGCAGTATTTT.

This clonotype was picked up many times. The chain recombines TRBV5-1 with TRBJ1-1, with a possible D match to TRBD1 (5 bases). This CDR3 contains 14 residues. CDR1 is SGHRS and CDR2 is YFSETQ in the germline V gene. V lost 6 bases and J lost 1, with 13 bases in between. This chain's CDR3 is CASTPWGENTEAFF. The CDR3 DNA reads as TGCGCCAGCACCCCCTGGGGGGAGAACACTGAAGCTTTCTTT.

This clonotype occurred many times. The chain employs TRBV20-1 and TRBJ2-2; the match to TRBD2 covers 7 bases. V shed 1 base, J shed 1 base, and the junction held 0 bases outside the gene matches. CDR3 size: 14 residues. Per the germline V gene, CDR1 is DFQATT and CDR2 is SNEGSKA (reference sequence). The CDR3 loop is CSARGGGNTGELFF. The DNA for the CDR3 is TGCAGTGCTAGAGGCGGGGGGAACACCGGGGAGCTGTTTTTT.

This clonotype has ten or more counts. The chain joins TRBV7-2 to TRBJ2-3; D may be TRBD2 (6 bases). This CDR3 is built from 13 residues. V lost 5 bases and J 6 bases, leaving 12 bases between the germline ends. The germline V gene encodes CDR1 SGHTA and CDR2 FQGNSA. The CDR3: CASSDSRGDTQYF. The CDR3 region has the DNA TGTGCCAGCAGCGATTCCCGGGGGGATACGCAGTATTTT.

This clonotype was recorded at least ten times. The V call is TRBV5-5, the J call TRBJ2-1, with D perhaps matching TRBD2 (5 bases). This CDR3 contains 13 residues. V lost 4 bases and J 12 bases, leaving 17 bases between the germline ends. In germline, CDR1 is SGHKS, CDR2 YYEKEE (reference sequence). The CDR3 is CASSGLSSSLQFF. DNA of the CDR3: TGTGCCAGCAGCGGGCTCTCTAGCTCTTTGCAGTTCTTC. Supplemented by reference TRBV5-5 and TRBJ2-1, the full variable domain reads DAGVTQSPTHLIKTRGQQVTLRCSPISGHKSVSWYQQVLGQGPQFIFQYYEKEERGRGNFPDRFSARQFPNYSSELNVNALLLGDSALYLCASSGLSSSLQFFGPGTRLTVL.

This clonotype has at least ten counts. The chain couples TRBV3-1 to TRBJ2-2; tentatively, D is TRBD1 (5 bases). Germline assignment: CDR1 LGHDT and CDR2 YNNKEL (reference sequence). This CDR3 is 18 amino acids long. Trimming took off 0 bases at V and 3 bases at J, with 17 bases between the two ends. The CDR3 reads CASSQDPQGVLDTGELFF. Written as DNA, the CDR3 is TGTGCCAGCAGCCAAGACCCTCAAGGGGTTTTGGACACCGGGGAGCTGTTTTTT.

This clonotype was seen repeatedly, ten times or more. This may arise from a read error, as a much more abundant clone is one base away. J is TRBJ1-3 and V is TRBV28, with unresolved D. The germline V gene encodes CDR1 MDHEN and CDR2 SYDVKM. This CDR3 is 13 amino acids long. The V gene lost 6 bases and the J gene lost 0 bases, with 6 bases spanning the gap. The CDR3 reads CASSSGSGNTIYF. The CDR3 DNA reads TGTGCCAGCAGCTCAGGCTCTGGAAACACCATATATTTT.

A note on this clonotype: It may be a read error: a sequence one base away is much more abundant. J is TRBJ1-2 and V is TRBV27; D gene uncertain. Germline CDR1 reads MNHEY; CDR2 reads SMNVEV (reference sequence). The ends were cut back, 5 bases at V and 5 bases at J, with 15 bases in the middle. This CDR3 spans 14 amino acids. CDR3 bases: TGTGCCAGCAGTCCCCAAAAGGGCCTTTATGGCTACACCTTC. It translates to CASSPQKGLYGYTF.

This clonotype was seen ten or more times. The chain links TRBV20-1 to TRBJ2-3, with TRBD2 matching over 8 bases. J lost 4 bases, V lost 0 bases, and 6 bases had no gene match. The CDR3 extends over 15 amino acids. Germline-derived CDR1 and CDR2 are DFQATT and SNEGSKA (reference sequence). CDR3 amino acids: CSARDLAGNADTQYF. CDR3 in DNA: TGCAGTGCTAGAGATTTAGCGGGGAACGCAGATACGCAGTATTTT.

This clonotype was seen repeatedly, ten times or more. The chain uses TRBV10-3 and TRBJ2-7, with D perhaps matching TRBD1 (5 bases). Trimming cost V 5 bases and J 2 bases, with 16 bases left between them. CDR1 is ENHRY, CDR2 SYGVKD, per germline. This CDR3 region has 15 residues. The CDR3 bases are TGTGCCATCAGTCCCAAAGGCAGGGCCACCTACGAGCAGTACTTC. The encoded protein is CAISPKGRATYEQYF.

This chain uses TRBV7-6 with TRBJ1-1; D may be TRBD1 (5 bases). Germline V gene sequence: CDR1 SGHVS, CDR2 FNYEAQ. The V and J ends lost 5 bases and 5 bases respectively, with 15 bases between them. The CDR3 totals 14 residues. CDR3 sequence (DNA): TGTGCCAGCAGCCCTGGGGGGGACGTTACTGAAGCTTTCTTT. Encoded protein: CASSPGGDVTEAFF.

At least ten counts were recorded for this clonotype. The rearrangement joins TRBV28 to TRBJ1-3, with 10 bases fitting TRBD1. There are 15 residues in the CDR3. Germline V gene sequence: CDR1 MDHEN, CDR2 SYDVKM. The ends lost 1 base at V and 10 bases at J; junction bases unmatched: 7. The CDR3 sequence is CASSLFGTGALTIYF. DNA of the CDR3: TGTGCCAGCAGTTTATTCGGGACAGGGGCCCTGACCATATATTTT.

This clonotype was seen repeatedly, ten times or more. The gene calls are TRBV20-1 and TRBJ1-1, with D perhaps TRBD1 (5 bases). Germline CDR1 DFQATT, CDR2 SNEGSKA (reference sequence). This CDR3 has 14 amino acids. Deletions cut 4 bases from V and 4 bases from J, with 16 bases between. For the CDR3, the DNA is TGCAGTGCTATCCGTCCTATTGGGGGCACTGAAGCTTTCTTT. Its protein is CSAIRPIGGTEAFF.

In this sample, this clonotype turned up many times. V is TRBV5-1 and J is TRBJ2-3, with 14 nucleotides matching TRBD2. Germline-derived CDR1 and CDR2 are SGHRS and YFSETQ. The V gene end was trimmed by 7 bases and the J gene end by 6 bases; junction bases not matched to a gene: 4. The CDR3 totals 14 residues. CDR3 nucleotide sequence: TGCGCCAGCCGGACTAGCGGGGGGTCGGATACGCAGTATTTT. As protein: CASRTSGGSDTQYF.